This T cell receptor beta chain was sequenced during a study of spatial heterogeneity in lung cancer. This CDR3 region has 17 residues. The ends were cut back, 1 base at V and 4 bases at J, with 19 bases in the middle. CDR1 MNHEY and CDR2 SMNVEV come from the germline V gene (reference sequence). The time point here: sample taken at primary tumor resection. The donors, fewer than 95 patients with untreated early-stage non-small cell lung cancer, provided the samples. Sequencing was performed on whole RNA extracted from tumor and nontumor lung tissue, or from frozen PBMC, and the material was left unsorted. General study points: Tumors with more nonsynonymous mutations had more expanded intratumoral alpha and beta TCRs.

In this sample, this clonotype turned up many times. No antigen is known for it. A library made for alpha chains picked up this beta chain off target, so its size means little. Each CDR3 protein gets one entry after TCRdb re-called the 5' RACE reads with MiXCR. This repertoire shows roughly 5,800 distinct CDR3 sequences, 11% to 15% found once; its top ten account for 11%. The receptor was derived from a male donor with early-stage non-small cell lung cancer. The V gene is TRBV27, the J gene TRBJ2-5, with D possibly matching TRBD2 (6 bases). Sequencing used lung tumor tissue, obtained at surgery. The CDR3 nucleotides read TGTGCCAGCAGTTTATTGAGCCCTCTTGTCGGGGGAGAGACCCAGTACTTC. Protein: CASSLLSPLVGGETQYF.